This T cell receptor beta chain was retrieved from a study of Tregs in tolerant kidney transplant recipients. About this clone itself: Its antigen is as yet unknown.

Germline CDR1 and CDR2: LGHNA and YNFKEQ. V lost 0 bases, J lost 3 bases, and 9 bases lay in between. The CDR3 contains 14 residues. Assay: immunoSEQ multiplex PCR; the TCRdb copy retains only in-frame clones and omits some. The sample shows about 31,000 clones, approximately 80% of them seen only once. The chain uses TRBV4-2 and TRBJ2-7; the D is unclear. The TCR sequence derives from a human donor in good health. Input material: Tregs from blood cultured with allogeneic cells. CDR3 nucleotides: TGTGCCAGCAGCCAAGACTTGGCCCTCTACGAGCAGTACTTC. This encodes CASSQDLALYEQYF.